The next 6 T cell receptor beta chains were all read from a single sample in a study of blood T cell repertoires in COVID-19. Sequencing used immunoSEQ multiplex PCR; TCRdb keeps in-frame clones, though not all of them. The sample has 250,000 to 300,000 clones, roughly 86% seen once. The specimen sequenced was peripheral blood. These TCRs come from a woman aged 25-40 years with COVID-19, enrolled during active disease.

The rearrangement uses TRBV6-1 and TRBJ1-5; a weak D match, TRBD1 (6 bases). Germline CDR1 and CDR2: MNHNS and SASEGT. The CDR3 is made up of 15 amino acids. V was clipped by 2 bases and J by 5 bases, with 13 bases between them. CDR3 in amino acids: CASSETLGGHQPQHF. The CDR3 bases are TGTGCCAGCAGTGAAACACTCGGGGGGCATCAGCCCCAGCATTTT.

The chain recombines TRBV4-1 with TRBJ2-3; 7 bases align to TRBD1. The CDR3 runs 16 residues. Per germline, CDR1 MGHRA and CDR2 YSYEKL. Trimming removed 3 bases from V and 2 bases from J; junction bases left unmatched: 8. In DNA form, the CDR3 reads TGCGCCAGCAGCCACCCGTCGACAGGGCCCACAGATACGCAGTATTTT. Amino acid sequence: CASSHPSTGPTDTQYF.

The chain uses TRBV18 and TRBJ2-3, with D perhaps TRBD1 (5 bases). The CDR3 extends over 13 amino acids. The ends were cut back, 3 bases at V and 13 bases at J, with 17 bases in the middle. CDR1 and CDR2 (germline): KGHSH, LQKENI. This CDR3 is CASSPGPLSWKYF. The DNA of the CDR3 is TGTGCCAGCTCACCGGGGCCGCTTAGTTGGAAGTATTTT.

Note on this clone: This specimen includes other DNA sequences encoding the same CDR3. V and J are TRBV18 and TRBJ1-1, with 7 bases matching TRBD1. Germline V gene sequence: CDR1 KGHSH, CDR2 LQKENI. Trimming removed 6 bases from V and 6 bases from J; junction bases left unmatched: 4. The CDR3 runs to 12 residues. CDR3 in DNA: TGTGCCAGCTCTCCCCAGGGGGCTGAAGCTTTCTTT. This codes for CASSPQGAEAFF.

The genes are TRBV19 and TRBJ1-2; perhaps TRBD1 as D (5 bases). The V gene's germline CDR1 is LNHDA and CDR2 SQIVND (reference sequence). The V gene lost 2 bases and the J gene lost 8 bases, with 12 bases spanning the gap. This CDR3 is 13 amino acids long. The CDR3 protein is CASSIQGFKGYTF. For the CDR3, the DNA is TGTGCCAGTAGTATACAGGGTTTCAAGGGCTACACCTTC.

The sample holds a few counts of this clone. The chain employs TRBV19 and TRBJ2-1, with a possible D match to TRBD2 (5 bases). V dropped 9 bases and J dropped 9 bases, with 15 bases sitting between them. This CDR3 has 12 amino acids. Germline V lookup: CDR1 LNHDA, CDR2 SQIVND (reference sequence). Here the CDR3 DNA reads TGTGCCAGATTCAATGGTGGAGGTGAGCAGTTCTTC. Its protein is CARFNGGGEQFF.